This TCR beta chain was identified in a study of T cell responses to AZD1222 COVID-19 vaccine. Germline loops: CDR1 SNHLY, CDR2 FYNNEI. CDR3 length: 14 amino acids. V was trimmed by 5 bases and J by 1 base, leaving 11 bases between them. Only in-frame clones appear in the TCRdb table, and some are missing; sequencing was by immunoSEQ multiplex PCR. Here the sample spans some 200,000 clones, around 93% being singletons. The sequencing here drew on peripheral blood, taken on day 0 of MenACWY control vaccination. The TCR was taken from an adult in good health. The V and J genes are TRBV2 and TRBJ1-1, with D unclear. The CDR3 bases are TGTGCCAGCAGTTACGGGCTAGGGAACACTGAAGCTTTCTTT. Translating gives CASSYGLGNTEAFF.